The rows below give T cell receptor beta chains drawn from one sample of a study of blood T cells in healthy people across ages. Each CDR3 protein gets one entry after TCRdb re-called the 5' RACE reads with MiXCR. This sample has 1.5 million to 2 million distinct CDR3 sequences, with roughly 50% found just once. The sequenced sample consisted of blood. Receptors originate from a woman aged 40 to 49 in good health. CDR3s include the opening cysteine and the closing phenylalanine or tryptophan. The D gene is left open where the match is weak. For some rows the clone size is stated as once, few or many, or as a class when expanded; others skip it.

CASSQAGGLGDNEQFF	TGCGCCAGCAGCCAAGCCGGGGGGTTGGGAGACAATGAGCAGTTCTTC	TRBV4-3	TRBD2	TRBJ2-1	few
CATSRQWGQENEQFF	TGTGCCACCAGCAGGCAATGGGGACAGGAGAATGAGCAGTTCTTC	TRBV15	TRBD1	TRBJ2-1	.
CASSAQTGWGSGYTF	TGTGCCAGCAGCGCGCAAACAGGGTGGGGGTCTGGCTACACCTTC	TRBV9	.	TRBJ1-2	.
CASSYEGGSLSPLHF	TGTGCCAGCAGTTACGAGGGGGGCAGTCTTTCACCCCTCCACTTT	TRBV6-6	.	TRBJ1-6	.
CASSADVHRAGGADTQYF	TGTGCCAGCAGTGCCGACGTCCATCGAGCGGGGGGCGCAGATACGCAGTATTTT	TRBV12-3/TRBV12-4	TRBD2	TRBJ2-3	.
CASSPRSRGNTGELFF	TGTGCCAGCAGCCCCCGTTCAAGGGGGAACACCGGGGAGCTGTTTTTT	TRBV7-6	.	TRBJ2-2	.
CASNRVGQNEQYF	TGTGCCAGCAACCGGGTGGGCCAGAATGAGCAGTACTTC	TRBV6-1	.	TRBJ2-5	.
CASSGTDRSNEKLFF	TGTGCCAGCAGTGGGACGGACAGGAGTAATGAAAAACTGTTTTTT	TRBV6-1	TRBD1	TRBJ1-4	.
CASSPQPAETQYF	TGTGCCAGCAGCCCACAGCCCGCGGAGACCCAGTACTTC	TRBV28	.	TRBJ2-5	few
CASSGQGGPIVGQFF	TGTGCCAGCAGTGGACAGGGGGGCCCGATTGTCGGGCAGTTCTTC	TRBV6-1	TRBD1	TRBJ2-1	.
CASSPSGKLNYGYTF	TGTGCCAGCAGTCCGTCAGGGAAACTAAACTATGGCTACACCTTC	TRBV12-3/TRBV12-4	.	TRBJ1-2	.
CASSQAKGTDTQYF	TGCGCCAGCAGCCAAGCCAAGGGGACAGATACGCAGTATTTT	TRBV4-3	.	TRBJ2-3	few
CASSQLAGGVSSYNEQFF	TGTGCCAGCAGTCAACTAGCGGGGGGGGTCAGCTCCTACAATGAGCAGTTCTTC	TRBV6-1	TRBD2	TRBJ2-1	.
CASSQPGTARFGAFF	TGTGCCAGCAGCCAGCCCGGGACGGCCCGTTTCGGAGCTTTCTTT	TRBV4-2	.	TRBJ1-1	.
CATSDAWGSGSSYNEQFF	TGTGCCACCAGTGATGCTTGGGGGAGCGGGAGCTCCTACAATGAGCAGTTCTTC	TRBV24-1	TRBD2	TRBJ2-1	.
CASSPAGAVYGYTF	TGTGCCAGCAGCCCGGCCGGGGCAGTCTATGGCTACACCTTC	TRBV7-2	.	TRBJ1-2	few
CASSFGSSGGTYQETQYF	TGTGCCAGCAGCTTCGGGTCTAGCGGGGGGACGTACCAAGAGACCCAGTACTTC	TRBV13	TRBD2	TRBJ2-5	.
CASSDEGLQGRSGYTF	TGTGCCAGCAGTGACGAGGGGCTACAGGGCCGCAGTGGCTACACCTTC	TRBV2	.	TRBJ1-2	.
CASSPLLGETQYF	TGTGCCAGCAGCCCACTACTCGGGGAGACCCAGTACTTC	TRBV7-2	.	TRBJ2-5	few
CASSQDTNDPQPQHF	TGTGCCAGCAGCCAAGATACCAACGACCCTCAGCCCCAGCATTTT	TRBV4-2	.	TRBJ1-5	.
CSVEREGAREQYF	TGCAGCGTTGAACGGGAGGGGGCGCGAGAGCAGTACTTC	TRBV29-1	.	TRBJ2-7	.
CASKIQLSNQPQHF	TGTGCCAGCAAGATCCAGCTTAGCAATCAGCCCCAGCATTTT	TRBV2	.	TRBJ1-5	.
CASTRLAGGQETQYF	TGTGCCAGCACCCGACTAGCGGGGGGGCAGGAGACCCAGTACTTC	TRBV13	TRBD2	TRBJ2-5	.
CASSYSPLAAGSEQYF	TGTGCCAGCAGTTACTCTCCGCTAGCGGCGGGCTCCGAGCAGTACTTC	TRBV6-6	TRBD2	TRBJ2-7	.
CASSEPTGGLRQETQYF	TGTGCCAGCAGTGAACCAACCGGAGGTCTACGCCAAGAGACCCAGTACTTC	TRBV6-1	.	TRBJ2-5	few
CASSDLTGTGYGYTF	TGTGCCAGCAGTGACTTAACCGGGACAGGGTATGGCTACACCTTC	TRBV6-2/TRBV6-3	TRBD1	TRBJ1-2	.
CASSLGGQGYGYTF	TGTGCCAGCAGTTTAGGGGGACAGGGCTATGGCTACACCTTC	TRBV12-3/TRBV12-4	TRBD1	TRBJ1-2	many
CATSGAWDLNEQYF	TGTGCCACCAGTGGGGCCTGGGATCTCAATGAGCAGTACTTC	TRBV24-1	.	TRBJ2-7	few
CASSLVHLNTEAFF	TGTGCCAGCAGCTTAGTACACCTGAACACTGAAGCTTTCTTT	TRBV7-2	.	TRBJ1-1	once
CASSAGPKYF	TGTGCCAGCAGTGCCGGGCCTAAGTACTTC	TRBV2	.	TRBJ2-4	few
CARGWGDQETQYF	TGTGCCAGAGGGTGGGGGGACCAAGAGACCCAGTACTTC	TRBV2	.	TRBJ2-5	.
CASSEGLSGANVLTF	TGTGCCAGCAGTGAAGGCCTCTCTGGGGCCAACGTCCTGACTTTC	TRBV25-1	.	TRBJ2-6	few
CASSLPAGHYSTDTQYF	TGTGCCAGCAGCTTACCAGCTGGACACTACTCCACAGATACGCAGTATTTT	TRBV7-8	.	TRBJ2-3	.
CASNYWTGGRKGEQYF	TGTGCCAGCAATTACTGGACAGGGGGCAGGAAGGGCGAGCAGTACTTC	TRBV28	TRBD1	TRBJ2-7	few
CASSLGLAGGHQETQYF	TGTGCCAGCAGCTTAGGACTAGCGGGGGGGCACCAAGAGACCCAGTACTTC	TRBV7-2	TRBD2	TRBJ2-5	.
CASSYASGSYNEQFF	TGTGCCAGCAGTTACGCTAGCGGATCTTACAATGAGCAGTTCTTC	TRBV6-6	TRBD2	TRBJ2-1	.
CASSYFLVGPWEQYF	TGTGCCAGCAGTTACTTCCTGGTAGGCCCGTGGGAGCAGTACTTC	TRBV6-2/TRBV6-3	.	TRBJ2-5	.
CATSNQQEPSYEQYF	TGTGCCACCAGCAACCAACAGGAACCCTCCTACGAGCAGTACTTC	TRBV15	.	TRBJ2-7	.
CASSLGGDHYEQYF	TGTGCCAGCAGCTTGGGGGGCGATCACTACGAGCAGTACTTC	TRBV5-6	.	TRBJ2-7	.
CASTMVGDSGGYTF	TGTGCCAGCACCATGGTGGGGGATAGCGGCGGCTACACCTTC	TRBV5-4	.	TRBJ1-2	.
CASSLIRAEQYF	TGTGCCAGCAGTTTAATCCGGGCCGAGCAGTACTTC	TRBV28	.	TRBJ2-7	.
CASSSPRQGHYGYTF	TGTGCCAGCAGTTCCCCCCGACAGGGGCACTATGGCTACACCTTC	TRBV28	TRBD1	TRBJ1-2	.
CASSYSNRGRYEQYF	TGTGCCAGCAGTTACTCGAATCGGGGAAGGTACGAGCAGTACTTC	TRBV6-5	.	TRBJ2-7	.
CASSYSREVETQYF	TGTGCCAGCAGTTACTCCAGGGAGGTGGAGACCCAGTACTTC	TRBV6-6	.	TRBJ2-5	few
CASSEEVGSYEQYF	TGTGCCAGCAGTGAAGAAGTGGGATCCTACGAGCAGTACTTC	TRBV25-1	.	TRBJ2-7	.
CASSWRGFGYTF	TGTGCCAGCAGCTGGCGTGGCTTCGGCTACACCTTC	TRBV7-2	.	TRBJ1-2	few
CASSLATGAKNIQYF	TGTGCCAGCAGTTTAGCGACGGGGGCCAAAAACATTCAGTACTTC	TRBV27	.	TRBJ2-4	few
CASSSRGGLRNRDTEAFF	TGTGCCAGCAGTTCCAGGGGGGGTCTCCGTAATCGGGACACTGAAGCTTTCTTT	TRBV27	TRBD1	TRBJ1-1	.